A selection of T cell receptor beta chains follows, all from one sample in a study of cytomegalovirus exposure and HLA in healthy donors. Sequencing was performed with immunoSEQ multiplex PCR; in TCRdb, only in-frame clones are kept and a portion is missing. Found here are 250,000 to 400,000 clones, around 90% of them singletons; the top ten hold 0.9% to 1%. Source material: PBMCs. The receptors were sampled from a man aged 30-40 years in good health and CMV-seronegative. CDR3s include the opening cysteine and the closing phenylalanine or tryptophan. Fields, in order: V gene, clone size, D gene, J gene, CDR3 protein, CDR3 DNA. A D gene is named only where the DNA matches it firmly. Expanded clones get a size class; other rows say once, few or many, or leave the size out.

V: TRBV7-6; size: -; D: -; J: TRBJ2-7; CDR3: CASSQQELLGDEQYF; DNA: TGTGCCAGCAGCCAACAGGAACTTCTAGGGGACGAGCAGTACTTC
V: TRBV6-5; size: -; D: -; J: TRBJ1-5; CDR3: CASSQGNQPQHF; DNA: TGTGCCAGCAGTCAGGGGAATCAGCCCCAGCATTTT
V: TRBV2; size: -; D: -; J: TRBJ1-1; CDR3: CARQDGNTEAFF; DNA: TGTGCCAGACAGGACGGAAACACTGAAGCTTTCTTT
V: TRBV10-3; size: once; D: -; J: TRBJ2-1; CDR3: CAIRPDSYNEQFF; DNA: TGTGCCATCAGACCTGACAGTTACAATGAGCAGTTCTTC
V: TRBV29-1; size: -; D: -; J: TRBJ2-1; CDR3: CSVRAETWEQFF; DNA: TGCAGCGTTCGTGCGGAGACGTGGGAGCAGTTCTTC
V: TRBV19; size: -; D: -; J: TRBJ1-1; CDR3: CASSIVAGGGTEAFF; DNA: TGTGCCAGTAGTATAGTTGCTGGGGGAGGCACTGAAGCTTTCTTT
V: TRBV11-3; size: -; D: TRBD1; J: TRBJ2-5; CDR3: CASSRDRGQETQYF; DNA: TGTGCCAGCAGCCGGGACAGGGGCCAAGAGACCCAGTACTTC
V: TRBV6-6; size: -; D: TRBD1; J: TRBJ2-7; CDR3: CASSQQGAYEQYF; DNA: TGTGCCAGCAGTCAACAGGGGGCCTACGAGCAGTACTTC
V: TRBV27; size: -; D: -; J: TRBJ1-4; CDR3: CASRLRGMGEKLFF; DNA: TGTGCCAGCAGACTCAGGGGAATGGGTGAAAAACTGTTTTTT
V: TRBV11-2; size: -; D: TRBD1; J: TRBJ1-2; CDR3: CASSSTGTGEGYTF; DNA: TGTGCCAGCAGCTCGACCGGGACAGGGGAAGGCTACACCTTC
V: TRBV11-2; size: -; D: TRBD2; J: TRBJ2-1; CDR3: CASSLSGGMNEQFF; DNA: TGTGCCAGCAGCTTAAGCGGGGGGATGAATGAGCAGTTCTTC
V: TRBV5-1; size: -; D: -; J: TRBJ1-6; CDR3: CASSLAQGDSPLHF; DNA: TGCGCCAGCAGCTTGGCCCAGGGCGATTCACCCCTCCACTTT
V: TRBV7-8; size: -; D: -; J: TRBJ1-1; CDR3: CASSFNRNTEAFF; DNA: TGTGCCAGCAGCTTCAACAGGAACACTGAAGCTTTCTTT
V: TRBV29-1; size: -; D: -; J: TRBJ2-7; CDR3: CSVGKTTKVGYEQYF; DNA: TGCAGCGTTGGAAAGACTACAAAGGTCGGCTACGAGCAGTACTTC
V: TRBV30; size: -; D: -; J: TRBJ1-2; CDR3: CATSGVPPGYYVGYTF; DNA: TGTGCCACCTCGGGGGTACCTCCAGGCTATTATGTAGGCTACACCTTC
V: TRBV5-1; size: -; D: TRBD2; J: TRBJ2-7; CDR3: CASRGTSGKYYEQYF; DNA: TGCGCCAGCAGGGGGACTAGCGGAAAATACTACGAGCAGTACTTC
V: TRBV7-9; size: -; D: -; J: TRBJ2-5; CDR3: CASSLVLDSAREDF; DNA: TGTGCCAGCAGCTTAGTTCTCGATTCGGCAAGGGAGGACTTC
V: TRBV6-5; size: -; D: -; J: TRBJ2-2; CDR3: CASSLLITGELFF; DNA: TGTGCCAGCAGCTTATTAATCACCGGGGAGCTGTTTTTT
V: TRBV27; size: -; D: -; J: TRBJ1-2; CDR3: CASSSRPTANYGYTF; DNA: TGTGCCAGCAGCTCCCGCCCGACAGCTAACTATGGCTACACCTTC
V: TRBV5-4; size: -; D: -; J: TRBJ2-7; CDR3: CASSLSRGVYEQYF; DNA: TGTGCCAGCAGCTTGAGCAGGGGAGTCTACGAGCAGTACTTC
V: TRBV19; size: -; D: TRBD2; J: TRBJ2-5; CDR3: CASSITSGGAVGSLETQYF; DNA: TGTGCCAGTAGTATAACTAGCGGGGGGGCCGTAGGCTCTTTAGAGACCCAGTACTTC
V: TRBV5-6; size: -; D: TRBD1; J: TRBJ1-1; CDR3: CASSLETGGRNTEAFF; DNA: TGTGCCAGCAGCTTGGAAACAGGGGGTCGGAACACTGAAGCTTTCTTT
V: TRBV7-8; size: -; D: TRBD1; J: TRBJ1-2; CDR3: CASSHYPDRGFNYGYTF; DNA: TGTGCCAGCAGCCACTACCCCGACAGGGGCTTTAACTATGGCTACACCTTC
V: TRBV5-1; size: -; D: TRBD2; J: TRBJ2-2; CDR3: CASSSGLAGGTGELFF; DNA: TGCGCCAGCAGCTCAGGACTAGCGGGGGGCACCGGGGAGCTGTTTTTT
V: TRBV9; size: -; D: -; J: TRBJ1-1; CDR3: CASSGGTTEAFF; DNA: TGTGCCAGCAGTGGAGGGACCACTGAAGCTTTCTTT
V: TRBV21-1; size: -; D: -; J: TRBJ1-6; CDR3: CASSKTGENSPLHF; DNA: TGTGCCAGCAGCAAGACCGGGGAGAATTCACCCCTCCACTTT
V: TRBV27; size: -; D: TRBD1; J: TRBJ2-3; CDR3: CASSYTGGDGPSTDTQYF; DNA: TGTGCCAGCAGTTACACAGGGGGAGACGGACCTAGCACAGATACGCAGTATTTT
V: TRBV6-5; size: -; D: -; J: TRBJ1-1; CDR3: CASSSTGVNTEAFF; DNA: TGTGCCAGCAGCTCGACAGGAGTGAACACTGAAGCTTTCTTT
V: TRBV5-1; size: -; D: -; J: TRBJ1-1; CDR3: CASSLSAGQHAGTEAFF; DNA: TGCGCCAGCAGCTTGTCTGCGGGTCAGCATGCGGGCACTGAAGCTTTCTTT
V: TRBV4-1; size: -; D: TRBD1; J: TRBJ1-6; CDR3: CASTQGGRSYNSPLHF; DNA: TGCGCCAGCACCCAGGGGGGGCGCTCCTATAATTCACCCCTCCACTTT
V: TRBV7-7; size: -; D: -; J: TRBJ2-5; CDR3: CASSLFMGRETQYF; DNA: TGTGCCAGCAGCCTCTTCATGGGCAGGGAGACCCAGTACTTC
V: TRBV6-5; size: -; D: -; J: TRBJ1-3; CDR3: CASSYTVSGNTIYF; DNA: TGTGCCAGCAGTTACACAGTTTCTGGAAACACCATATATTTT
V: TRBV5-1; size: -; D: TRBD1; J: TRBJ1-2; CDR3: CASSLAQGEVGYGYTF; DNA: TGCGCCAGCAGCTTGGCTCAGGGGGAAGTTGGCTATGGCTACACCTTC
V: TRBV13; size: -; D: TRBD2; J: TRBJ2-5; CDR3: CASSWTSGETQYF; DNA: TGTGCCAGCAGCTGGACTAGCGGAGAGACCCAGTACTTC
V: TRBV11-2; size: once; D: TRBD1; J: TRBJ2-5; CDR3: CASSPGQGRQETQYF; DNA: TGTGCCAGCAGCCCAGGACAGGGGCGTCAGGAGACCCAGTACTTC
V: TRBV18; size: -; D: TRBD1; J: TRBJ1-2; CDR3: CASSPGQGQSGYTF; DNA: TGTGCCAGCTCACCGGGACAGGGGCAGTCTGGCTACACCTTC
V: TRBV6-5; size: -; D: -; J: TRBJ1-2; CDR3: CASSYFPGLDGYTF; DNA: TGTGCCAGCAGTTACTTCCCGGGACTGGATGGCTACACCTTC
V: TRBV29-1; size: -; D: TRBD1; J: TRBJ2-7; CDR3: CSVEGTGHNEQYF; DNA: TGCAGCGTGGAGGGGACAGGGCACAACGAGCAGTACTTC
V: TRBV7-9; size: -; D: TRBD2; J: TRBJ2-7; CDR3: CASTSDYEQYF; DNA: TGTGCCAGTACTAGCGATTACGAGCAGTACTTC
V: TRBV14; size: -; D: TRBD1; J: TRBJ1-2; CDR3: CASSPQPGGDGYTF; DNA: TGTGCCAGCAGCCCCCAGCCAGGGGGAGATGGCTACACCTTC
V: TRBV4-1; size: few; D: -; J: TRBJ1-5; CDR3: CASSQERDLPQHF; DNA: TGCGCCAGCAGCCAAGAACGGGACTTGCCCCAGCATTTT
V: TRBV7-2; size: -; D: TRBD2; J: TRBJ2-1; CDR3: CASSLLAGHSYNEQFF; DNA: TGTGCCAGCAGCTTACTAGCGGGACACTCCTACAATGAGCAGTTCTTC
V: TRBV11-2; size: -; D: TRBD2; J: TRBJ2-3; CDR3: CASGLPGLALLGQYF; DNA: TGTGCCAGCGGTTTACCGGGACTAGCTCTCCTTGGGCAGTATTTT
V: TRBV25-1; size: -; D: -; J: TRBJ1-1; CDR3: CASSDLRGLEAFF; DNA: TGTGCCAGCAGTGATCTCCGGGGACTTGAAGCTTTCTTT
V: TRBV11-3; size: -; D: TRBD1; J: TRBJ1-1; CDR3: CASSNRDRGFGTEAFF; DNA: TGTGCCAGCAGCAACCGGGACAGGGGCTTCGGGACTGAAGCTTTCTTT
V: TRBV7-9; size: once; D: -; J: TRBJ1-1; CDR3: CASSGVQQGNTEAFF; DNA: TGTGCCAGCAGCGGAGTCCAACAGGGGAACACTGAAGCTTTCTTT
V: TRBV6-5; size: -; D: TRBD2; J: TRBJ2-7; CDR3: CASSRPAPGGYEQYF; DNA: TGTGCCAGCAGCAGGCCGGCCCCGGGGGGCTACGAGCAGTACTTC
V: TRBV7-2; size: -; D: TRBD1; J: TRBJ2-3; CDR3: CASSLRQGLMGTDTQYF; DNA: TGTGCCAGCAGCCTTCGACAGGGGTTGATGGGAACAGATACGCAGTATTTT
V: TRBV5-6; size: -; D: -; J: TRBJ2-7; CDR3: CASSPSSSGAYEQYF; DNA: TGTGCCAGCAGCCCCTCGTCTTCCGGGGCCTACGAGCAGTACTTC
V: TRBV4-1; size: -; D: -; J: TRBJ1-1; CDR3: CASSPDGGVNTEAFF; DNA: TGCGCCAGCAGCCCAGATGGGGGGGTGAACACTGAAGCTTTCTTT
V: TRBV18; size: -; D: TRBD1; J: TRBJ2-7; CDR3: CASSSNTGAYEQYF; DNA: TGTGCCAGCTCATCGAATACAGGGGCCTACGAGCAGTACTTC
V: TRBV6-1; size: -; D: -; J: TRBJ2-1; CDR3: CASSEAGSSYNEQFF; DNA: TGTGCCAGCAGTGAAGCGGGGAGCTCCTACAATGAGCAGTTCTTC
V: TRBV7-9; size: once; D: -; J: TRBJ2-7; CDR3: CASSSYEQYF; DNA: TGTGCCAGCAGCTCATACGAGCAGTACTTC